The clone carrying this T cell receptor beta chain was recorded at least ten times. Antigen unknown. This specimen comes from a study of T-cell reconstitution after alpha-beta-depleted transplantation in children. Findings of the study overall: By about two months after transplant, alpha-beta T cells reportedly arose from several hundred graft clones that had expanded. From newly produced T cells came most of the T-cell counts and diversity one year after transplant.

It was with unique molecular identifiers that the TCRbeta library was prepared. Each CDR3 protein is one row after TCRdb ran MiXCR on the PCR reads. The profile shows some 200,000 distinct CDR3 sequences, about 6.6% of them singletons. The origin of this receptor is a boy younger than 10 with acute lymphoblastic leukemia, due to receive a stem cell transplant. This material consisted of PBMCs, taken before TCRalphabeta/CD19-depleted stem cell transplant.

CDR3 bases: TGCAGCGCCCAGGGGGAGACCCAGTACTTC. This sequence encodes CSAQGETQYF. The V and J genes are TRBV29-1 and TRBJ2-5; tentatively, D is TRBD1 (6 bases). Germline V gene lookup returns CDR1 SQVTM and CDR2 ANQGSEA. V lost 7 bases and J 5 bases, leaving 8 bases between the germline ends. This CDR3 is built from 10 residues.